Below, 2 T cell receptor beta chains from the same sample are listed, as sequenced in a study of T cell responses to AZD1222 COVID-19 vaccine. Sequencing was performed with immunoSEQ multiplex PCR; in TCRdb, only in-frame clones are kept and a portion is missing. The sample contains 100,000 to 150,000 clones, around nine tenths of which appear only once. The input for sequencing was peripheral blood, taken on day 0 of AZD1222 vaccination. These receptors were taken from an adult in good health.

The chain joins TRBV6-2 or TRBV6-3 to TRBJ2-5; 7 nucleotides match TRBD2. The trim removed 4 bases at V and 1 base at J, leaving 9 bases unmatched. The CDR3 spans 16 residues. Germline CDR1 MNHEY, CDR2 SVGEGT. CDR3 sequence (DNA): TGTGCCAGCAGTTCCACTCTAGCGGTGGTCCAAGAGACCCAGTACTTC. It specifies CASSSTLAVVQETQYF.

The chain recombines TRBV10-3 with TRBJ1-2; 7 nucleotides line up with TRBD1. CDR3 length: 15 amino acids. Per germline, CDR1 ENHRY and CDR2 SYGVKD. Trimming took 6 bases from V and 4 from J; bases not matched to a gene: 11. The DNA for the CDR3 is TGTGCCATCAGCCGGGACAGAGAACCCGCCTATGGCTACACCTTC. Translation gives CAISRDREPAYGYTF.